Listed below are T cell receptor beta chains from one sample, sequenced in a study of CD8 T cells in Susac syndrome. Via MiXCR, TCRdb re-called the immunoSEQ multiplex PCR reads, giving one row per CDR3 protein. Altogether more than 85,000 distinct CDR3 sequences are present, 90% to 95% being singletons, with the ten largest covering less than 0.4%. Sequencing used CD4+ T cells from PBMCs. Source of these receptors: a human donor with Susac syndrome. Both conserved end residues are part of each CDR3. Fields, in order: D gene, J gene, V gene, clone size, CDR3 protein, CDR3 DNA. The D gene is left open where the match is weak. Not all rows give a size; the values are once, few, many and, for expanded clones, a class.

TRBD1,TRBJ1-2,TRBV6-5,.,CASSQGAGYTF,TGTGCCAGCTCCCAGGGGGCCGGCTACACCTTC
TRBD2,TRBJ2-1,TRBV29-1,.,CSAGTSLWGEQFF,TGCAGCGCCGGGACTAGCCTGTGGGGAGAGCAGTTCTTC
.,TRBJ2-5,TRBV5-6,.,CASSLTRRTQYF,TGTGCCAGCAGCTTGACCAGGCGAACCCAGTACTTC
.,TRBJ2-3,TRBV27,.,CASSLWDEGTDTQYF,TGTGCCAGCAGTTTATGGGACGAGGGCACAGATACGCAGTATTTT
.,TRBJ2-7,TRBV12-3/TRBV12-4,.,CASSLGLLSSYEQYF,TGTGCCAGCAGTTTAGGCCTACTATCCTCCTACGAGCAGTACTTC
TRBD1,TRBJ2-7,TRBV5-1,.,CASSYRQGPSYEQYF,TGCGCCAGCAGCTACCGACAGGGTCCCTCCTACGAGCAGTACTTC
.,TRBJ2-7,TRBV29-1,.,CSALGNEQYF,TGCAGCGCCCTGGGGAACGAGCAGTACTTC
.,TRBJ2-7,TRBV7-8,.,CASSLVQGSLYEQYF,TGTGCCAGCAGCTTAGTTCAGGGGTCTCTCTACGAGCAGTACTTC
.,TRBJ2-7,TRBV30,once,CACPRVGTHEQYF,TGTGCCTGTCCTAGGGTAGGGACCCACGAGCAGTACTTC
.,TRBJ1-1,TRBV29-1,.,CSVSAGTEAFF,TGCAGCGTTTCTGCTGGCACTGAAGCTTTCTTT